These T cell receptor beta chains were read from a single sample in a study of blood T cell repertoires in COVID-19. TCRdb's copy holds only in-frame clones and misses some; the assay was immunoSEQ multiplex PCR. This table holds under 250,000 clones, 85% found once. The specimen sequenced was peripheral blood. These TCRs come from a middle-aged man who had recovered from COVID-19. Each CDR3 is given with its conserved first and last residue. Each record gives: CDR3 protein, CDR3 DNA, clone size, D gene, V gene, J gene. D genes are given only for firm matches. The listing skips clone size in some rows; elsewhere it reads once, few, many or a size class.

CASSFSLNTGELFF	TGTGCCAGCAGTTTTTCACTGAACACCGGGGAGCTGTTTTTT	.	.	TRBV27	TRBJ2-2
CASSIGRDTDTQYF	TGTGCCAGTAGTATAGGGAGGGACACAGATACGCAGTATTTT	.	.	TRBV19	TRBJ2-3
CASSMGREYNEQFF	TGTGCCAGTAGTATGGGGAGGGAGTACAATGAGCAGTTCTTC	.	TRBD2	TRBV19	TRBJ2-1
CASSILAGGAYNEQFF	TGTGCCAGCAGTATCCTAGCGGGAGGGGCCTACAATGAGCAGTTCTTC	.	TRBD2	TRBV28	TRBJ2-1
CASSSRDRGATDTQYF	TGTGCCAGCAGCTCCCGGGACAGGGGAGCCACAGATACGCAGTATTTT	.	TRBD1	TRBV5-6	TRBJ2-3
CASSPLISRETYEQYF	TGTGCCAGCTCACCACTGATCTCCCGGGAAACCTACGAGCAGTACTTC	.	.	TRBV18	TRBJ2-7
CASSPWAGRRNEQFF	TGTGCCAGTAGCCCCTGGGCGGGAAGGAGGAATGAGCAGTTCTTC	.	.	TRBV19	TRBJ2-1
CASREQGSSYGYTF	TGTGCCAGCAGAGAACAGGGTTCCTCCTATGGCTACACCTTC	.	.	TRBV28	TRBJ1-2
CASRQGNQPQHF	TGTGCCAGCAGGCAGGGCAATCAGCCCCAGCATTTT	.	.	TRBV12-3/TRBV12-4	TRBJ1-5
CASSLTGGVVSQPQHF	TGTGCCAGCAGCTTAACCGGGGGGGTCGTAAGTCAGCCCCAGCATTTT	.	.	TRBV7-2	TRBJ1-5
CASSVATSGTSGTSYNEQFF	TGCGCCAGCAGCGTGGCTACCTCCGGGACTAGCGGGACCTCCTACAATGAGCAGTTCTTC	.	TRBD2	TRBV5-1	TRBJ2-1
CAWSMAGLSYEQYF	TGTGCCTGGAGTATGGCGGGACTCTCCTACGAGCAGTACTTC	.	.	TRBV30	TRBJ2-7
CASSFQEGAWEQYF	TGTGCCAGCAGTTTCCAGGAGGGAGCATGGGAGCAGTACTTC	.	.	TRBV6-5	TRBJ2-7
CASSPKGQGDTDTQYF	TGTGCCAGTAGTCCGAAGGGACAGGGAGACACAGATACGCAGTATTTT	.	TRBD1	TRBV19	TRBJ2-3
CASSFMGLGLDSYEQYF	TGTGCCAGCAGTTTTATGGGTTTGGGACTAGATTCTTACGAGCAGTACTTC	.	TRBD2	TRBV28	TRBJ2-7
CASSRSLAEDTQYF	TGTGCCAGCAGCAGGTCACTGGCGGAAGATACGCAGTATTTT	.	.	TRBV3-1/TRBV3-2	TRBJ2-3
CAWGDRGRGYTF	TGTGCCTGGGGCGACAGGGGTCGTGGCTACACCTTC	.	TRBD1	TRBV30	TRBJ1-2
CASSPPGSGNTIYF	TGTGCCAGCAGCCCGCCGGGCTCTGGAAACACCATATATTTT	.	.	TRBV3-1/TRBV3-2	TRBJ1-3
CASSLWLGTSGENEQFF	TGTGCCAGCAGTTTATGGCTTGGGACTAGCGGAGAGAATGAGCAGTTCTTC	.	TRBD2	TRBV28	TRBJ2-1
CASSLSRPYEQYF	TGTGCCAGCAGCTTATCGCGCCCCTACGAGCAGTACTTC	.	.	TRBV7-2	TRBJ2-7
CASMSQGRLMAEAFF	TGTGCCTCTATGTCACAGGGGAGGCTGATGGCTGAAGCTTTCTTT	.	TRBD1	TRBV30	TRBJ1-1
CASSLVGPTGNTEAFF	TGTGCCAGCAGCTTAGTAGGCCCCACAGGGAACACTGAAGCTTTCTTT	.	.	TRBV7-9	TRBJ1-1
CASSQAGYLNTEAFF	TGTGCCAGCAGCCAAGCAGGGTATCTTAACACTGAAGCTTTCTTT	.	.	TRBV3-1/TRBV3-2	TRBJ1-1
CASSLNTNHNEQFF	TGTGCCAGCTCACTGAATACTAATCACAATGAGCAGTTCTTC	.	.	TRBV18	TRBJ2-1
CASSLEALDTYEQYF	TGTGCCAGCAGCTTAGAGGCTTTGGACACCTACGAGCAGTACTTC	.	.	TRBV7-6	TRBJ2-7
CASSPGQYYGYTF	TGTGCCAGCAGTCCGGGACAGTACTATGGCTACACCTTC	.	TRBD1	TRBV11-2	TRBJ1-2
CASSPSPSGSGVNEQFF	TGTGCCAGCTCACCAAGCCCGAGCGGGAGTGGGGTTAATGAGCAGTTCTTC	few	TRBD2	TRBV18	TRBJ2-1
CASKRELGTDTQYF	TGTGCCAGCAAAAGGGAGCTTGGTACAGATACGCAGTATTTT	.	.	TRBV28	TRBJ2-3
CSASRREGLFYEQYF	TGCAGTGCTAGTAGGCGGGAGGGCCTTTTCTACGAGCAGTACTTC	.	TRBD2	TRBV20-1	TRBJ2-7
CAWSLAGVRGVRETQYF	TGTGCCTGGAGCCTAGCGGGAGTTCGGGGGGTTAGGGAGACCCAGTACTTC	.	TRBD2	TRBV30	TRBJ2-5
CASSPLGGGSGANVLTF	TGTGCCAGCAGCCCCCTGGGGGGGGGCTCTGGGGCCAACGTCCTGACTTTC	.	TRBD2	TRBV7-6	TRBJ2-6
CASSFGTGDQPQHF	TGTGCCAGCAGCTTCGGGACAGGGGATCAGCCCCAGCATTTT	.	TRBD1	TRBV5-4	TRBJ1-5
CASRTTGEPQHF	TGTGCCAGCAGAACGACAGGGGAGCCCCAGCATTTT	.	TRBD1	TRBV28	TRBJ1-5
CASSRTGVGEKLFF	TGTGCCAGCAGCCGGACAGGGGTGGGTGAAAAACTGTTTTTT	.	TRBD1	TRBV2	TRBJ1-4
CASSLTGTLETQYF	TGTGCCAGCAGCCTAACAGGGACGTTGGAGACCCAGTACTTC	.	.	TRBV11-2	TRBJ2-5
CASSPRRGTGGYQETQYF	TGTGCCAGCTCCCCAAGGAGAGGGACAGGGGGTTACCAAGAGACCCAGTACTTC	.	TRBD1	TRBV18	TRBJ2-5
CASSEAWGVNYGYTF	TGTGCCAGCAGTGAAGCATGGGGGGTCAACTATGGCTACACCTTC	.	.	TRBV6-1	TRBJ1-2
CASSSLRSSGNTIYF	TGTGCCAGCAGTTCCCTCCGGAGCTCTGGAAACACCATATATTTT	.	.	TRBV27	TRBJ1-3
CASSPTGGRISGRFLPEAFF	TGTGCCAGCAGCCCAACAGGGGGCAGGATTTCGGGACGTTTTCTACCTGAAGCTTTCTTT	.	TRBD1	TRBV6-6	TRBJ1-1
CASSIDLTGVVWEQFF	TGTGCCAGTAGTATTGATCTGACGGGAGTAGTTTGGGAGCAGTTCTTC	.	.	TRBV19	TRBJ2-1
CASSDSGRPNYNEQFF	TGTGCCAGCAGTGACTCGGGCCGTCCGAACTACAATGAGCAGTTCTTC	.	.	TRBV6-4	TRBJ2-1
CASSFLHQGTGELFF	TGTGCCAGCAGCTTTCTTCATCAGGGGACCGGGGAGCTGTTTTTT	once	.	TRBV5-6	TRBJ2-2